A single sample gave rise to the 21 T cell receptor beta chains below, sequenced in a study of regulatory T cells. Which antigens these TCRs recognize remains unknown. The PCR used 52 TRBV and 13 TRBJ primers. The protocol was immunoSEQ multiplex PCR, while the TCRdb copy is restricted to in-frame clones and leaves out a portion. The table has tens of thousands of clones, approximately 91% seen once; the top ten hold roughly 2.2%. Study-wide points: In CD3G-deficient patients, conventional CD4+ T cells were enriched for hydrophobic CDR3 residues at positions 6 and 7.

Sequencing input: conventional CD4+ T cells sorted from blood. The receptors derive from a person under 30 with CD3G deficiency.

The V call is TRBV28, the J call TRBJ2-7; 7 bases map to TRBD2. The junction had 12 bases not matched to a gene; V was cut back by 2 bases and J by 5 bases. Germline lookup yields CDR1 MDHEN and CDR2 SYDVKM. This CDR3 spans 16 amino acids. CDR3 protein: CASSLNREGRAHEQYF. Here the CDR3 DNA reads TGTGCCAGCAGTTTAAATAGGGAGGGCCGGGCCCACGAGCAGTACTTC.

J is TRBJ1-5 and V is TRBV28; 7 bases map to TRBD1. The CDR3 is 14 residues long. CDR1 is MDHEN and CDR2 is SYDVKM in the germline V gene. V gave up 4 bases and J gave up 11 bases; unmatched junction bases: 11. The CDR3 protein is CASSSPGGLRAQHF. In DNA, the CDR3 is TGTGCCAGCAGTTCCCCAGGGGGGCTCAGGGCCCAGCATTTT. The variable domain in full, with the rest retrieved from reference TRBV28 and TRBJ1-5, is DVKVTQSSRYLVKRTGEKVFLECVQDMDHENMFWYRQDPGLGLRLIYFSYDVKMKEKGDIPEGYSVSREKKERFSLILESASTNQTSMYLCASSSPGGLRAQHFGDGTRLSIL.

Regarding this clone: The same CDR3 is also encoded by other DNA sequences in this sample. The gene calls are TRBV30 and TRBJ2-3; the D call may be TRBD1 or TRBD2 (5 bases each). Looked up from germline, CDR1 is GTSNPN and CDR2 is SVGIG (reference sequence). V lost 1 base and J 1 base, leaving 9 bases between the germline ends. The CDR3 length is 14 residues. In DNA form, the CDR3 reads TGTGCCTGGAGTGGGGGGAGTGGCACAGATACGCAGTATTTT. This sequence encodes CAWSGGSGTDTQYF.

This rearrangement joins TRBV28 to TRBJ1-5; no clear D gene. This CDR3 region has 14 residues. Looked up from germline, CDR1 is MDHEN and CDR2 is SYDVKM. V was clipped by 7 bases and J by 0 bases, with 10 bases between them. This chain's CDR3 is CASNRRFSNQPQHF. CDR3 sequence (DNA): TGTGCCAGCAATAGGAGGTTTAGCAATCAGCCCCAGCATTTT.

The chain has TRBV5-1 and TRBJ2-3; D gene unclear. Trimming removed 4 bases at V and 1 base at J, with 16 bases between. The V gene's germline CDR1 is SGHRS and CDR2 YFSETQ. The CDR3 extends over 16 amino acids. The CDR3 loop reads CASSLESGLGTDTQYF. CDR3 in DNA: TGCGCCAGCAGCCTAGAGTCTGGGCTTGGCACAGATACGCAGTATTTT.

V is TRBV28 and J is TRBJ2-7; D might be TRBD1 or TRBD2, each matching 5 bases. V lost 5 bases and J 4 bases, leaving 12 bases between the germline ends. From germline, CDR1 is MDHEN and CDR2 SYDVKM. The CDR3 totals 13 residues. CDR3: CASSRDARYEQYF. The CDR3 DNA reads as TGTGCCAGCAGTCGGGACGCGCGATACGAGCAGTACTTC.

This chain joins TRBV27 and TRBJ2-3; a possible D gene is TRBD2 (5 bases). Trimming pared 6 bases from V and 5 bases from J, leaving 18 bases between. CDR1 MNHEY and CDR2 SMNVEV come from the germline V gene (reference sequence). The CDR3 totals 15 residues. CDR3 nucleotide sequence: TGTGCCAGCAGAAGCGGCAGAGCCGTAAAAGATACGCAGTATTTT. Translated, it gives CASRSGRAVKDTQYF.

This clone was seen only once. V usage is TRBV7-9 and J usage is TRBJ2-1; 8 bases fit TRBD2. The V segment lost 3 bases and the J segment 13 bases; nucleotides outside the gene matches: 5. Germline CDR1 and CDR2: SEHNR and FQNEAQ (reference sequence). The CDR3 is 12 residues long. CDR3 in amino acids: CASSFREGGQFF. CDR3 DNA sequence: TGTGCCAGCAGCTTTCGGGAGGGAGGTCAGTTCTTC.

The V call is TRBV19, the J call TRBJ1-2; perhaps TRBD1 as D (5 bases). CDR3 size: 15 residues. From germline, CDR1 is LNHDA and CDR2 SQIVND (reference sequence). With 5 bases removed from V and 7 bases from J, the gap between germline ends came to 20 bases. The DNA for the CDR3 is TGTGCCAGTAGTCCCTGGGGCAGTTTCCGCACTGGCTACACCTTC. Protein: CASSPWGSFRTGYTF. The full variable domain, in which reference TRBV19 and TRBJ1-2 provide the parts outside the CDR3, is DGGITQSPKYLFRKEGQNVTLSCEQNLNHDAMYWYRQDPGQGLRLIYYSQIVNDFQKGDIAEGYSVSREKKESFPLTVTSAQKNPTAFYLCASSPWGSFRTGYTFGSGTRLTVV.

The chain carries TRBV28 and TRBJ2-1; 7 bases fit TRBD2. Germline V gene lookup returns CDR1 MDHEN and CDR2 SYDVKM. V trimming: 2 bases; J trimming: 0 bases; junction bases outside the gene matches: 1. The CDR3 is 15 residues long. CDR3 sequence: CASSLGGSSYNEQFF. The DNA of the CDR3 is TGTGCCAGCAGTTTAGGCGGGAGCTCCTACAATGAGCAGTTCTTC.

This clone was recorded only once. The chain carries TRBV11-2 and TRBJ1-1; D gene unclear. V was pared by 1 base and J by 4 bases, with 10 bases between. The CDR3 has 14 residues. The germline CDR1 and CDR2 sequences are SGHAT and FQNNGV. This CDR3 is CASSLGVTTTEAFF. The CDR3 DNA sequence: TGTGCCAGCAGCTTAGGGGTCACCACCACTGAAGCTTTCTTT.

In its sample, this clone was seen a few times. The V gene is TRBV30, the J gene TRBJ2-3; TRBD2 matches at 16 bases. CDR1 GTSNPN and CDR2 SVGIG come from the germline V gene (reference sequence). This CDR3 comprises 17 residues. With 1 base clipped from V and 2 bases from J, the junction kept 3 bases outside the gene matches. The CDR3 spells CAWSEGTSGRATDTQYF. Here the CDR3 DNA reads TGTGCCTGGAGTGAGGGGACTAGCGGGAGGGCCACAGATACGCAGTATTTT.

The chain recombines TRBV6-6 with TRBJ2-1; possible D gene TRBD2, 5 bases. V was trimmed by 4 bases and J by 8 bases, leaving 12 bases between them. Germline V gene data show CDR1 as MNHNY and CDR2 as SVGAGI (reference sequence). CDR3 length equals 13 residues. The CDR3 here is CASSFSTRDEQFF. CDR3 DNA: TGTGCCAGCAGTTTCTCAACGAGGGATGAGCAGTTCTTC.

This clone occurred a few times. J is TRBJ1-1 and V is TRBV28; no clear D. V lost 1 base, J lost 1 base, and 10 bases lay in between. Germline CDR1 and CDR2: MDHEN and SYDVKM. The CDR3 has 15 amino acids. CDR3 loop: CASSLSGKRNTEAFF. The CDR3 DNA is TGTGCCAGCAGTTTATCTGGGAAACGGAACACTGAAGCTTTCTTT.

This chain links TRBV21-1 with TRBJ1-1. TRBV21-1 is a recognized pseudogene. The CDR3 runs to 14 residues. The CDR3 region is CASSKEFPDTEAFF. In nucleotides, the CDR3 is TGTGCCAGCAGCAAAGAATTCCCGGACACTGAAGCTTTCTTT.

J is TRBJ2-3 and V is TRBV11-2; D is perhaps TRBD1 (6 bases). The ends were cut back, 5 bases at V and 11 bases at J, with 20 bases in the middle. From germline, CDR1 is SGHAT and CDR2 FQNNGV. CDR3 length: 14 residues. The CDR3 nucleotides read TGTGCCAGCAGCAGGACAAGGGGGACATTACAGCAGTATTTT. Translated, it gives CASSRTRGTLQQYF.

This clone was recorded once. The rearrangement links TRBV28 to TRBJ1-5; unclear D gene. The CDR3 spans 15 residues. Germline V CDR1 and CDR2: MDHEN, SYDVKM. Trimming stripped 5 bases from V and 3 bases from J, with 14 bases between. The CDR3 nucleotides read TGTGCCAGCAGTGCAGTAGGAGGGCCCAATCAGCCCCAGCATTTT. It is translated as CASSAVGGPNQPQHF.

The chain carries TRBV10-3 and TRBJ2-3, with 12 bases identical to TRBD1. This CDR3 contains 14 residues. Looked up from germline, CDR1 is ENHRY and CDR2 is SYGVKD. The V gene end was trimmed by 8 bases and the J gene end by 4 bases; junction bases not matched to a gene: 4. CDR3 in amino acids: CAIAGTGGADTQYF. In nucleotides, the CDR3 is TGTGCCATCGCCGGGACAGGGGGCGCAGATACGCAGTATTTT.

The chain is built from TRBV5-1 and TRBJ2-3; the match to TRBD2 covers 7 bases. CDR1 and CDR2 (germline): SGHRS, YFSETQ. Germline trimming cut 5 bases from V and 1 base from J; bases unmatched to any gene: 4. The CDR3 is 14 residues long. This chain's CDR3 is CASSGGGGTDTQYF. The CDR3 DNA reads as TGCGCCAGCAGTGGCGGGGGAGGCACAGATACGCAGTATTTT. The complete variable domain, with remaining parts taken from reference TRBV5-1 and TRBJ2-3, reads KAGVTQTPRYLIKTRGQQVTLSCSPISGHRSVSWYQQTPGQGLQFLFEYFSETQRNKGNFPGRFSGRQFSNSRSEMNVSTLELGDSALYLCASSGGGGTDTQYFGPGTRLTVL.

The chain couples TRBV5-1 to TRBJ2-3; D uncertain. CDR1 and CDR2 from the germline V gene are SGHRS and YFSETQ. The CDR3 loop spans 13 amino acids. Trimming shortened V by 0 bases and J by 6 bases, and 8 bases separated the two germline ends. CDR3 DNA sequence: TGCGCCAGCAGCTTGGGGTCTGGGGATACGCAGTATTTT. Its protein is CASSLGSGDTQYF.

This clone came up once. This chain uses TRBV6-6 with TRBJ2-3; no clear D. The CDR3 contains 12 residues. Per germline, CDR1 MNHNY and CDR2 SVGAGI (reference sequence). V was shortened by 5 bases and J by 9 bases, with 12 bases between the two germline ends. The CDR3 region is CASSGLQRTQYF. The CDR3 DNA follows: TGTGCCAGCAGTGGCCTACAGAGAACGCAGTATTTT.